This entry lists 23 T cell receptor beta chains sequenced from one sample in a study of graft-versus-host responses after intestinal transplantation. Here immunoSEQ multiplex PCR was the method, and the copy in TCRdb shows in-frame clones only, minus some. The sample carries under 20,000 clones, 82% recorded once. The sample here was PBMCs, taken 14 days after transplant. Receptor source: a human patient who received an intestinal transplant, so some T cells may come from the graft donor.

The chain uses TRBV13 and TRBJ1-1, with 7 bases lining up with TRBD1. J was trimmed by 7 bases and V by 6 bases; bases with no gene match: 5. CDR1 and CDR2 from the germline V gene are PRHDT and FYEKMQ (reference sequence). The length of the CDR3 is 12 residues. The DNA for the CDR3 is TGTGCCAGCAGTACCTGGACAGGTGAAGCTTTCTTT. Translating gives CASSTWTGEAFF. Supplemented by reference TRBV13 and TRBJ1-1, the full variable domain reads AAGVIQSPRHLIKEKRETATLKCYPIPRHDTVYWYQQGPGQDPQFLISFYEKMQSDKGSIPDRFSAQQFSDYHSELNMSSLELGDSALYFCASSTWTGEAFFGQGTRLTVV.

This chain links TRBV6-4 with TRBJ2-3, with D tentatively TRBD1 or TRBD2 (6 bases each). CDR3 size: 15 residues. Trimming left V 0 bases short and J 3 bases short, with 10 bases between. Germline V gene lookup returns CDR1 MRHNA and CDR2 SNTAGT. CDR3 protein: CASSDSGGGTDTQYF. CDR3 in DNA: TGTGCCAGCAGTGACTCAGGGGGAGGAACAGATACGCAGTATTTT.

This clone has a handful of counts. This chain joins TRBV2 and TRBJ1-6; a possible D gene is TRBD1 (5 bases). Germline CDR1 SNHLY, CDR2 FYNNEI. The CDR3 is 15 residues long. The V and J ends lost 5 bases and 7 bases respectively, with 15 bases between them. The CDR3 loop is CASSPSTDSNSPLHF. DNA for the CDR3: TGTGCCAGCAGTCCTTCGACAGATTCAAATTCACCCCTCCACTTT.

The V and J genes are TRBV6-6 and TRBJ1-1; D remains unclear. Germline-derived CDR1 and CDR2 are MNHNY and SVGAGI (reference sequence). V lost 2 bases to trimming and J lost 4 bases, with 5 bases between them. This CDR3 has 12 residues. The CDR3 DNA is TGTGCCAGCAGTTACGGACTCACTGAAGCTTTCTTT. It is translated as CASSYGLTEAFF.

The chain uses TRBV1 and TRBJ2-7; the table gives TRBD1 as D, unverified against the DNA. TRBV1 is classified as a pseudogene. The CDR3 runs 17 residues. Here the CDR3 reads CTSSQDHGDRSSYEQYF. As DNA, the CDR3 is TGCACCAGCAGCCAAGATCACGGGGACAGGAGTTCCTACGAGCAGTACTTC.

This chain connects TRBV6-1 to TRBJ2-3, with 14 bases fitting TRBD2. Germline CDR1 and CDR2: MNHNS and SASEGT. J gave up 5 bases and V 3 bases, and 4 bases lay outside the gene matches. The CDR3 runs to 16 residues. The CDR3 nucleotides read TGTGCCAGCAGTGAGACTAGCGGGAGGGCCTTAGATACGCAGTATTTT. It codes for CASSETSGRALDTQYF.

Only a few counts were recorded for this clone. The chain couples TRBV6-5 to TRBJ1-2, with 10 bases matching TRBD1. CDR1 and CDR2 (germline): MNHEY, SVGAGI. This CDR3 is built from 13 residues. J lost 8 bases, V lost 2 bases, and 2 bases had no gene match. This chain's CDR3 is CASSYPGQGGYTF. The DNA of the CDR3 is TGTGCCAGCAGTTACCCGGGACAGGGGGGCTACACCTTC.

CDR3: CASSYTTGGADEKLFF. DNA of the CDR3: TGTGCCAGCAGTTACACCACAGGGGGAGCGGATGAAAAACTGTTTTTT. V gene TRBV6-5 combines with J gene TRBJ1-4, with 8 bases fitting TRBD1. Trimming removed 2 bases from V and 6 bases from J; junction bases left unmatched: 8. CDR1 is MNHEY, CDR2 SVGAGI, per germline. CDR3 size: 16 residues.

V usage is TRBV9 and J usage is TRBJ2-3; no clear D. Trimming removed 0 bases from V and 0 bases from J, with 5 bases in between. CDR1 is SGDLS, CDR2 YYNGEE, per germline. The CDR3 loop spans 14 amino acids. CDR3 sequence (DNA): TGTGCCAGCAGCGTAGCCACTAGCACAGATACGCAGTATTTT. This gives the protein CASSVATSTDTQYF.

This chain links TRBV5-1 with TRBJ1-2; 9 bases are shared with TRBD1. Trimming cost V 0 bases and J 5 bases; bases outside gene matches: 5. The length of the CDR3 is 15 residues. From germline, CDR1 is SGHRS and CDR2 YFSETQ. The CDR3 region has the DNA TGCGCCAGCAGCTTGGGGCTCGGGACAGGGTATGGCTACACCTTC. Residues: CASSLGLGTGYGYTF. The whole variable domain, filled in from reference TRBV5-1 and TRBJ1-2, reads KAGVTQTPRYLIKTRGQQVTLSCSPISGHRSVSWYQQTPGQGLQFLFEYFSETQRNKGNFPGRFSGRQFSNSRSEMNVSTLELGDSALYLCASSLGLGTGYGYTFGSGTRLTVV.

The rearrangement links TRBV30 to TRBJ2-7; TRBD1 might be the D (5 bases). Germline V gives CDR1 GTSNPN, CDR2 SVGIG (reference sequence). With 4 bases removed from V and 6 bases from J, the gap between germline ends came to 16 bases. This CDR3 spans 13 amino acids. DNA for the CDR3: TGTGCCTGGACCCATACAGGAAGAGGCGAGCAGTACTTC. Protein product: CAWTHTGRGEQYF. The full variable domain, its missing parts supplied by reference TRBV30 and TRBJ2-7, is SQTIHQWPATLVQPVGSPLSLECTVEGTSNPNLYWYRQAAGRGLQLLFYSVGIGQISSEVPQNLSASRPQDRQFILSSKKLLLSDSGFYLCAWTHTGRGEQYFGPGTRLTVT.

The chain carries TRBV7-8 and TRBJ1-6; no clear D. This CDR3 has 11 residues. V lost 3 bases and J 6 bases, leaving 0 bases between the germline ends. The germline gives CDR1 SGHVS, CDR2 FQNEAQ. As DNA, the CDR3 is TGTGCCAGCAGCTTTAATTCACCCCTCCACTTT. Translating it yields CASSFNSPLHF.

The V call is TRBV6-6, the J call TRBJ1-4; D unclear. The ends were cut back, 1 base at V and 7 bases at J, with 7 bases in the middle. The CDR3 totals 13 residues. Germline assignment: CDR1 MNHNY and CDR2 SVGAGI (reference sequence). Here the CDR3 DNA reads TGTGCCAGCAGTTACTACCAGAGTGAAAAACTGTTTTTT. The encoded protein is CASSYYQSEKLFF.

This chain uses TRBV5-5 with TRBJ1-2; no clear D gene. Per the germline V gene, CDR1 is SGHKS and CDR2 is YYEKEE (reference sequence). The CDR3 is made up of 12 amino acids. V lost 3 bases to trimming and J lost 10 bases, with 13 bases between them. CDR3 sequence: CASSSWAGDYTF. The CDR3 nucleotides are TGTGCCAGCAGCTCATGGGCGGGAGACTACACCTTC. Together with reference TRBV5-5 and TRBJ1-2, the CDR3 gives the full variable domain: DAGVTQSPTHLIKTRGQQVTLRCSPISGHKSVSWYQQVLGQGPQFIFQYYEKEERGRGNFPDRFSARQFPNYSSELNVNALLLGDSALYLCASSSWAGDYTFGSGTRLTVV.

The chain has TRBV7-9 and TRBJ1-3; D ambiguous. CDR1 and CDR2 (germline): SEHNR, FQNEAQ (reference sequence). CDR3 size: 13 residues. V was pared by 4 bases and J by 4 bases, with 8 bases between. The CDR3: CASSYSEGNTIYF. The CDR3 DNA sequence: TGTGCCAGCAGCTATAGCGAGGGAAACACCATATATTTT.

V usage is TRBV2 and J usage is TRBJ2-7; D gene ambiguous. The CDR3 covers 11 residues. The germline V gene has CDR1 SNHLY and CDR2 FYNNEI. Between the trimmed V and J ends, which lost 7 bases and 4 bases, there was a span of 8 bases. The CDR3 bases are TGTGCCAGCACCGATATGTACGAGCAGTACTTC. Translated, it gives CASTDMYEQYF. Full variable domain (missing parts from reference TRBV2 and TRBJ2-7): EPEVTQTPSHQVTQMGQEVILRCVPISNHLYFYWYRQILGQKVEFLVSFYNNEISEKSEIFDDQFSVERPDGSNFTLKIRSTKLEDSAMYFCASTDMYEQYFGPGTRLTVT.

The genes are TRBV27 and TRBJ1-5, with D possibly being TRBD1 (6 bases). Trimming pared 2 bases from V and 4 bases from J, leaving 21 bases between. Germline V lookup: CDR1 MNHEY, CDR2 SMNVEV (reference sequence). The CDR3 runs 18 residues. CDR3 amino acids: CASSLEVQGNNGNQPQHF. CDR3 sequence (DNA): TGTGCCAGCAGTTTAGAGGTTCAGGGGAACAATGGGAATCAGCCCCAGCATTTT.

The DNA of the CDR3 is TGCGCCAGCAGCACAGGGACGGGGAACACTGAAGCTTTCTTT. Encoded protein: CASSTGTGNTEAFF. V usage is TRBV5-1 and J usage is TRBJ1-1, with D perhaps TRBD1 (6 bases). Germline V gene data show CDR1 as SGHRS and CDR2 as YFSETQ. V shed 4 bases and J shed 1 base, with 11 bases lying between them. The CDR3 runs to 14 residues.

The J gene is TRBJ2-1, the V gene TRBV5-6; no firm D call. The CDR3 covers 12 residues. V was trimmed by 0 bases and J by 5 bases, leaving 3 bases between them. The germline V gene has CDR1 SGHDT and CDR2 YYEEEE. The CDR3 DNA reads TGTGCCAGCAGCTTGGGCGACAATGAGCAGTTCTTC. Translating it yields CASSLGDNEQFF.

The V call is TRBV18, the J call TRBJ1-2; 7 bases line up with TRBD1. This CDR3 spans 15 amino acids. Germline values: CDR1 KGHSH, CDR2 LQKENI. After removal of 8 bases from V and 4 bases from J, the junction contained 13 bases not matched to a gene. The CDR3: CASPLQGMEPYGYTF. CDR3 nucleotide sequence: TGTGCCAGCCCGTTACAGGGGATGGAACCCTATGGCTACACCTTC.

This clone is a singleton in its sample. This rearrangement joins TRBV6-1 to TRBJ1-5; D remains ambiguous. The CDR3 loop spans 12 amino acids. Germline V gives CDR1 MNHNS, CDR2 SASEGT. V lost 3 bases to trimming and J lost 4 bases, with 4 bases between them. The CDR3 DNA is TGTGCCAGCAGTGACCCTAATCAGCCCCAGCATTTT. Its protein is CASSDPNQPQHF.

This clone has just a few counts. This chain joins TRBV19 and TRBJ2-7; D may be TRBD1 (6 bases). Looked up from germline, CDR1 is LNHDA and CDR2 is SQIVND (reference sequence). The CDR3 is made up of 14 amino acids. V was cut by 5 bases and J by 5 bases, with 16 bases left in between. The CDR3 DNA is TGTGCCAGTAGTTTCCGGGACAAGCACCACGAGCAGTACTTC. Its protein product is CASSFRDKHHEQYF.

This clone was observed a few times. This chain links TRBV27 with TRBJ1-1; tentative D call: TRBD1 (6 bases). The CDR3 has 14 residues. CDR1 is MNHEY, CDR2 SMNVEV, per germline (reference sequence). V was cut by 5 bases and J by 0 bases, with 10 bases left in between. This chain's CDR3 is CASSPGQLNTEAFF. The CDR3 DNA reads as TGTGCCAGCAGTCCCGGACAGCTGAACACTGAAGCTTTCTTT.